This passage covers 2 T cell receptor beta chains from one sample sequenced in a study of PD-1 blockade in classical Hodgkin lymphoma. Brentuximab vedotin exposure varied among the patients, all of whom had relapsed after autologous stem cell transplantation. The data were produced by immunoSEQ multiplex PCR, yet TCRdb's version contains in-frame clones alone and is incomplete. This table holds roughly 150,000 clones, 78% found once. The sample in question was peripheral blood mononuclear cells (PBMCs), obtained before the second cycle of nivolumab. The receptors originated from a human donor with classical Hodgkin lymphoma.

The chain employs TRBV10-3 and TRBJ2-1, with TRBD2 identical over 8 bases. Germline V gene data show CDR1 as ENHRY and CDR2 as SYGVKD. The J segment lost 7 bases and the V segment lost 6 bases, leaving 5 bases of the junction unmatched. The CDR3 has 13 residues. The CDR3 reads CAIRGLALNEQFF. The CDR3 coding sequence is TGTGCCATCAGAGGACTAGCCTTAAATGAGCAGTTCTTC.

The chain joins TRBV10-3 to TRBJ2-3; D may match TRBD1 or TRBD2 (6 bases each). Germline V CDR1 and CDR2: ENHRY, SYGVKD. V was clipped by 0 bases and J by 5 bases, with 12 bases between them. The CDR3 runs to 15 residues. CDR3 sequence: CAISESPGGVDTQYF. The CDR3 region has the DNA TGTGCCATCAGTGAGTCCCCCGGGGGCGTAGATACGCAGTATTTT.